The clone carrying this TCR beta chain was detected a few times. Its antigen is unidentified. Prepared TCR beta cDNA libraries contained unique molecular identifiers. Out of roughly 0.85 to 10 million T cells, a few hundred thousand cDNA molecules were generated. TCRdb passed the PCR reads through MiXCR, listing each CDR3 protein once. The sample holds 150,000 or so distinct CDR3 sequences, about 34% seen once. The V gene end was trimmed by 0 bases and the J gene end by 6 bases; junction bases not matched to a gene: 5. CDR1 and CDR2 from the germline V gene are LGHNA and YNFKEQ. The CDR3 is made up of 16 amino acids. The data derive from a study of post-analysis software for immune sequencing data. Study outcomes and limitations: Those samples that were prepared in the same batch co-clustered strongly by F measure.

This sequence was found in a girl aged 5 to 17 with multiple sclerosis. The material was blood, obtained after autologous hematopoietic stem cell transplantation. The chain is built from TRBV4-2 and TRBJ2-3, with TRBD2 matching over 11 bases. The chain's CDR3 is CASSQEGSGRADTQYF. DNA for the CDR3: TGTGCCAGCAGCCAAGAAGGTAGCGGGAGGGCCGATACGCAGTATTTT.